Below are 13 T cell receptor beta chains sequenced from a single sample in a study of blood T cell repertoires in COVID-19. The repertoire was sequenced with immunoSEQ multiplex PCR; TCRdb's copy has only in-frame clones and lacks some. The sample carries 150,000 to 200,000 clones, around 82% recorded once. Sequencing input: PBMCs or T cells enriched from blood (not recorded which). The receptors stem from a man aged 60 to 75 who had recovered from COVID-19.

V usage is TRBV5-1 and J usage is TRBJ1-2; D uncertain. V was shortened by 3 bases and J by 4 bases, with 10 bases between the two germline ends. Germline CDR1 SGHRS, CDR2 YFSETQ. This CDR3 contains 13 residues. CDR3 in amino acids: CASSSGSTYGYTF. In nucleotides, the CDR3 is TGCGCCAGCAGCTCGGGTTCCACCTATGGCTACACCTTC.

By share, this clone counts as hyperexpanded. This sequence joins TRBV3-1 (or the pseudogene TRBV3-2) and TRBJ2-3; 7 nucleotides match TRBD2. This CDR3 is built from 16 residues. Germline V gene lookup returns CDR1 LGHDT and CDR2 YNNKEL (reference sequence). V gave up 0 bases and J gave up 6 bases; unmatched junction bases: 9. CDR3 nucleotides: TGTGCCAGCAGCCAAGATCTGAGCGGGGTTGGCGATACGCAGTATTTT. It yields the protein CASSQDLSGVGDTQYF.

A single count supports this clone. This sequence joins TRBV19 and TRBJ1-5; D may be TRBD1 (5 bases). The CDR3 totals 13 residues. V lost 6 bases, J lost 8 bases, and 14 bases lay in between. CDR1 is LNHDA, CDR2 SQIVND, per germline (reference sequence). CDR3 in DNA: TGTGCCAGTAGGGGGCAGGATGAGAAGCCCCAGCATTTT. Translated, it gives CASRGQDEKPQHF.

This chain connects TRBV28 to TRBJ1-5; D remains ambiguous. V was shortened by 6 bases and J by 7 bases, with 16 bases between the two germline ends. The CDR3 extends over 14 amino acids. CDR1 and CDR2 (germline): MDHEN, SYDVKM. Written as DNA, the CDR3 is TGTGCCAGCAGGACCGAGAGGGTGCGACAGCCCCAGCATTTT. This translates into CASRTERVRQPQHF.

The V gene is TRBV3-1 (or the pseudogene TRBV3-2), the J gene TRBJ2-1; possibly TRBD1 for D (6 bases). The ends were cut back, 5 bases at V and 14 bases at J, with 19 bases in the middle. CDR3 size: 13 residues. Germline V CDR1 and CDR2: LGHDT, YNNKEL (reference sequence). The CDR3 DNA reads as TGTGCCAGCAGCTTGGGGCAGGGGCCAACAGAGTTCTTC. Amino acids: CASSLGQGPTEFF.

The gene calls are TRBV2 and TRBJ2-1; 7 bases align to TRBD2. CDR3 length: 9 amino acids. Germline V CDR1 and CDR2: SNHLY, FYNNEI. CDR3 protein: CGTSIEQFF. In DNA form, the CDR3 reads TGTGGGACTAGTATTGAGCAGTTCTTC.

This clone was observed a single time. The J gene is TRBJ2-7, the V gene TRBV7-2, with a weak D call TRBD2 (6 bases). This CDR3 spans 15 amino acids. V shed 1 base and J shed 4 bases, with 14 bases lying between them. Per the germline V gene, CDR1 is SGHTA and CDR2 is FQGNSA. CDR3 sequence reads: CASSLGGVGVYEQYF. DNA for the CDR3: TGTGCCAGCAGCTTAGGCGGGGTGGGGGTTTACGAGCAGTACTTC. The whole variable domain, remainder taken from reference TRBV7-2 and TRBJ2-7, is GAGVSQSPSNKVTEKGKDVELRCDPISGHTALYWYRQSLGQGLEFLIYFQGNSAPDKSGLPSDRFSAERTGGSVSTLTIQRTQQEDSAVYLCASSLGGVGVYEQYFGPGTRLTVT.

The V gene is TRBV6-5, the J gene TRBJ1-6; no clear D gene. Germline CDR1 and CDR2: MNHEY and SVGAGI. Trimming shortened V by 5 bases and J by 9 bases, and 14 bases separated the two germline ends. The CDR3 has 14 residues. CDR3 sequence: CASSPQGSSSPLHF. The CDR3 coding sequence is TGTGCCAGCAGTCCTCAAGGGAGTTCTTCACCCCTCCACTTT.

The rearrangement uses TRBV28 and TRBJ1-5, with D possibly being TRBD1 (6 bases). V lost 4 bases and J lost 4, with 17 bases in between. This CDR3 is built from 16 residues. Germline CDR1 is MDHEN and CDR2 is SYDVKM. In nucleotides, the CDR3 is TGTGCCAGCAGTTATTACAGGGCCCGGGGAAATCAGCCCCAGCATTTT. Its translation: CASSYYRARGNQPQHF.

The V and J genes are TRBV30 and TRBJ1-6, with TRBD1 matching over 8 bases. The CDR3 is 12 residues long. The germline V gene encodes CDR1 GTSNPN and CDR2 SVGIG (reference sequence). This CDR3 is CATDRVNSPLHF. As DNA, the CDR3 is TGTGCGACGGACAGGGTGAATTCACCCCTCCACTTT.

J is TRBJ2-7 and V is TRBV19; TRBD2 is a possible D gene (6 bases). This CDR3 contains 15 residues. Germline V gene lookup returns CDR1 LNHDA and CDR2 SQIVND (reference sequence). V was trimmed by 3 bases and J by 1 base, leaving 13 bases between them. DNA for the CDR3: TGTGCCAGTAGTATTAGCGGAGCCCTTTCCTACGAGCAGTACTTC. Translating it yields CASSISGALSYEQYF.

The chain carries TRBV14 and TRBJ2-7; 7 bases are a match to TRBD1. Per the germline V gene, CDR1 is SGHDN and CDR2 is FVKESK. V lost 4 bases to trimming and J lost 7 bases; unmatched junction nucleotides: 7. There are 13 residues in the CDR3. CDR3 DNA: TGTGCCAGCAGCCGACAGGGTCGGGGTGAGCAGTACTTC. This gives the protein CASSRQGRGEQYF.

V and J are TRBV14 and TRBJ1-1; D unresolved. CDR3 length: 15 residues. V gave up 1 base and J gave up 3 bases, with 12 bases separating them. CDR1 and CDR2 from the germline V gene are SGHDN and FVKESK. The CDR3 spells CASSQVFKTHTEAFF. CDR3 coding DNA: TGTGCCAGCAGCCAAGTGTTCAAGACACACACTGAAGCTTTCTTT. The full variable domain, completed using reference TRBV14 and TRBJ1-1, is EAGVTQFPSHSVIEKGQTVTLRCDPISGHDNLYWYRRVMGKEIKFLLHFVKESKQDESGMPNNRFLAERTGGTYSTLKVQPAELEDSGVYFCASSQVFKTHTEAFFGQGTRLTVV.